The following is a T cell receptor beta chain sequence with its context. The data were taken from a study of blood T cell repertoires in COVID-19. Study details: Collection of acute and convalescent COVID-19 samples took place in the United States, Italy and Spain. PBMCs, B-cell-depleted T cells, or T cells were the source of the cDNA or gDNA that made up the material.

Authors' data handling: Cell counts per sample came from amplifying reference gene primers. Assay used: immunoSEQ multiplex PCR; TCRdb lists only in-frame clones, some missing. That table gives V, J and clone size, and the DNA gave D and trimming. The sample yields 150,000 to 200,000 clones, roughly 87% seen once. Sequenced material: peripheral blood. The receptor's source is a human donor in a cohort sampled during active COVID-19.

The CDR3 region has the DNA TGTGCCAGCTCACCGCAGGGATCAGCCTCCTACGAGCAGTACTTC. Amino acid sequence: CASSPQGSASYEQYF. The chain couples TRBV18 to TRBJ2-7; a weak D match, TRBD1 (5 bases). CDR1 and CDR2 (germline): KGHSH, LQKENI. Trimming stripped 3 bases from V and 0 bases from J, with 12 bases between. CDR3 length equals 15 residues.